Sequencing of this T cell receptor (beta chain) was carried out in a study of T cells expressing NK-cell markers. Whole-study context: Cells sorted as CD3+CD56+NKG2C+, CD3+CD56+NKG2C- and CD3+CD56-NKG2C+ T cells supplied the TCR beta repertoires. Seven HCMV-seropositive donors and one seronegative donor made up the eight sequenced donors.

The cDNA for TCR beta came from 5'RACE template switching with UMIs. TCRdb reprocessed the 5' RACE reads, with one entry per CDR3 protein and no DNA. Its listing shows roughly 390,000 distinct CDR3 sequences. As concerns this clonotype: Its target is not known.

Study-level findings and limits: Also leading the CD3+CD56-NKG2C+ fraction in a few donors were these clonotypes.

Material: blood T cells: a sorted CD56 or NKG2C T cell subset, CD4+ or CD8+ T cells, or bulk PBMC T cells (not recorded which). The sequence was collected from a man aged 18-75 years in good health.

CDR3 sequence: CASRGLAVAYEQYF. The chain has TRBV2 and TRBJ2-7; TCRdb calls TRBD2, which cannot be checked without DNA. The CDR3 has 14 amino acids. Germline V gene data show CDR1 as SNHLY and CDR2 as FYNNEI.